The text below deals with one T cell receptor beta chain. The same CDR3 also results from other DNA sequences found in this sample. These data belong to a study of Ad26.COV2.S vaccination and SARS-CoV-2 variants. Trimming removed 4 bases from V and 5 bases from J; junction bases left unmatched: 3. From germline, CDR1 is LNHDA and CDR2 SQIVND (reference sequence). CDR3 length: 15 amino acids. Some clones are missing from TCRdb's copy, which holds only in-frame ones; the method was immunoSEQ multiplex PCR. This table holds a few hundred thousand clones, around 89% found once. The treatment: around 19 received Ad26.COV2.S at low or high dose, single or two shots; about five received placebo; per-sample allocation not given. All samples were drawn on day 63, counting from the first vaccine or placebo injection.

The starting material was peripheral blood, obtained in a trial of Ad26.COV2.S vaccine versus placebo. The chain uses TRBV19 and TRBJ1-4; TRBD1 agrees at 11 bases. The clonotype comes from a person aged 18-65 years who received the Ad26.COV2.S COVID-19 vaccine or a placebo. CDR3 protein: CASSTGTGGNEKLFF. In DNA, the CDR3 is TGTGCCAGTAGTACCGGGACAGGGGGAAATGAAAAACTGTTTTTT. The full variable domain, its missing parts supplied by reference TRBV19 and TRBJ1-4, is DGGITQSPKYLFRKEGQNVTLSCEQNLNHDAMYWYRQDPGQGLRLIYYSQIVNDFQKGDIAEGYSVSREKKESFPLTVTSAQKNPTAFYLCASSTGTGGNEKLFFGSGTQLSVL.